Following are 16 T cell receptor beta chains from one sample sequenced in a study of radiotherapy plus CTLA-4 blockade in lung cancer. Libraries were prepared by immunoSEQ multiplex PCR; TCRdb keeps only in-frame clonotypes and omits some of them. The table includes 50,000 to 65,000 clones, approximately 80% detected once. The source was peripheral blood, collected from a patient treated with radiotherapy plus ipilimumab. These receptor sequences come from a human donor with non-small cell lung cancer whose response to radiotherapy plus ipilimumab could not be evaluated.

This clone has a handful of counts. This chain joins TRBV2 and TRBJ2-1, with TRBD2 matching 10 bases. This CDR3 contains 18 residues. Germline V gene sequence: CDR1 SNHLY, CDR2 FYNNEI. V was pared by 6 bases and J by 0 bases, with 11 bases of the junction left unmatched. The CDR3 bases are TGTGCCAGCAGCGGAACCGACGGACTAGCGGACTCCTACAATGAGCAGTTCTTC. Amino acids: CASSGTDGLADSYNEQFF.

The J gene is TRBJ1-1, the V gene TRBV18; 9 nucleotides match TRBD1. Germline loops: CDR1 KGHSH, CDR2 LQKENI. The J segment lost 0 bases and the V segment lost 6 bases, leaving 8 bases of the junction unmatched. The CDR3 length is 16 residues. The CDR3 loop is CASSRGQGALNTEAFF. The CDR3 DNA is TGTGCCAGCTCCCGGGGACAGGGAGCTCTGAACACTGAAGCTTTCTTT.

This chain connects TRBV7-2 to TRBJ2-7, with TRBD1 matching 7 bases. The J call may be incorrect, as the DNA end agrees better with TRBJ2-1. Germline CDR1 and CDR2: SGHTA and FQGNSA. The CDR3 sequence is 14 residues long. The CDR3 loop reads CASSSRQGEDEQFF. The CDR3 DNA reads TGTGCCAGCAGTTCCAGACAGGGTGAAGATGAGCAGTTCTTC.

The chain combines TRBV18 with TRBJ2-1, with TRBD2 matching over 10 bases. The CDR3 sequence is 16 residues long. CDR1 is KGHSH and CDR2 is LQKENI in the germline V gene. V shed 2 bases and J 6 bases; nucleotides not matched to a gene: 7. The CDR3: CASSPERGGTRNEQFF. The CDR3 DNA is TGTGCCAGCTCACCAGAGCGGGGGGGCACTCGCAATGAGCAGTTCTTC.

This clone was picked up one time. This chain joins TRBV5-4 and TRBJ1-2; D call uncertain. In germline, CDR1 is SGHNT, CDR2 YYREEE (reference sequence). V lost 4 bases to trimming and J lost 7 bases, with 14 bases between them. The CDR3 covers 13 residues. The CDR3 DNA sequence: TGTGCCAGCAGCCCCAGGACGGGAACTGGCTACACCTTC. Its translation: CASSPRTGTGYTF.

V is TRBV28 and J is TRBJ1-1; TRBD1 agrees at 11 bases. Germline V gives CDR1 MDHEN, CDR2 SYDVKM. V shed 6 bases and J 5 bases; nucleotides not matched to a gene: 14. CDR3 length equals 17 residues. CDR3 protein: CASSTAGQGVSGTEAFF. The CDR3 region has the DNA TGTGCCAGCAGCACGGCGGGACAGGGGGTTTCGGGGACTGAAGCTTTCTTT.

This clone was observed a single time. The CDR3 nucleotides read TGTGCCAGCTACGAGCAGTACTTC. Protein product: CASYEQYF. The V and J genes are TRBV6-8 and TRBJ2-5; D remains ambiguous. The J call is doubtful: the DNA matches TRBJ2-7 better. The V gene's germline CDR1 is MNHGY and CDR2 SAAAGT. The CDR3 has 8 amino acids.

The V call is TRBV30, the J call TRBJ1-3; D remains unclear. From germline, CDR1 is GTSNPN and CDR2 SVGIG (reference sequence). The V end lost 4 bases, the J end lost 5 bases, and 18 bases lay between the germline ends. The CDR3 consists of 15 residues. This chain's CDR3 is CAWIHGRDYRNTIYF. The CDR3 DNA is TGTGCCTGGATACACGGACGGGATTATCGAAACACCATATATTTT.

This clone has just one count. This chain links TRBV5-5 with TRBJ1-6, with D possibly being TRBD1 (5 bases). The CDR3 contains 16 residues. Germline CDR1 SGHKS, CDR2 YYEKEE (reference sequence). Trimming shortened V by 4 bases and J by 0 bases, and 11 bases separated the two germline ends. CDR3 sequence: CASSRQTSSYNSPLHF. The CDR3 coding sequence is TGTGCCAGCAGCCGACAGACGTCCTCCTATAATTCACCCCTCCACTTT.

This chain uses TRBV7-2 with TRBJ1-6; the D is unclear. This CDR3 spans 14 amino acids. Germline V gene lookup returns CDR1 SGHTA and CDR2 FQGNSA. V lost 7 bases, J lost 10 bases, and 17 bases lay in between. The CDR3 loop is CASTDYPRQSPLHF. The CDR3 DNA follows: TGTGCCAGCACCGACTATCCGCGCCAATCACCCCTCCACTTT.

The chain has TRBV19 and TRBJ2-3, with 12 bases matching TRBD2. CDR1 LNHDA and CDR2 SQIVND come from the germline V gene (reference sequence). The J segment lost 6 bases and the V segment lost 6 bases, leaving 4 bases of the junction unmatched. This CDR3 comprises 14 residues. DNA of the CDR3: TGTGCCAGTAGCAGACTAGCGGGGGCGGATACGCAGTATTTT. This sequence encodes CASSRLAGADTQYF.

Only one count was recorded for this clone. The rearrangement links TRBV19 to TRBJ2-1; 10 bases are shared with TRBD2. This CDR3 region has 15 residues. V dropped 3 bases and J dropped 8; count of bases not matched to a gene: 7. The V gene's germline CDR1 is LNHDA and CDR2 SQIVND (reference sequence). This chain's CDR3 is CASSMSAGGRHEQFF. CDR3 in DNA: TGTGCCAGTAGTATGTCAGCGGGGGGGCGTCATGAGCAGTTCTTC.

This sequence joins TRBV7-3 and TRBJ2-7; TRBD2 aligns across 8 bases. Per germline, CDR1 SGHTA and CDR2 FQGTGA. The CDR3 spans 15 residues. V lost 5 bases, J lost 3 bases, and 9 bases stayed unmatched. The CDR3 protein is CASSPTGGGNYEQYF. In DNA, the CDR3 is TGTGCCAGCAGCCCAACCGGGGGGGGGAACTACGAGCAGTACTTC.

The rearrangement joins TRBV4-2 to TRBJ2-3, with D perhaps TRBD2 (6 bases). CDR3 length: 16 amino acids. Deletions cut 4 bases from V and 1 base from J, with 15 bases between. The germline V gene encodes CDR1 LGHNA and CDR2 YNFKEQ. The DNA of the CDR3 is TGTGCCAGCAGCCCAAAGGCAGCTAGCGGCACAGATACGCAGTATTTT. It specifies CASSPKAASGTDTQYF.

V and J are TRBV7-2 and TRBJ2-5, with D possibly being TRBD1 (5 bases). Germline V gene data show CDR1 as SGHTA and CDR2 as FQGNSA. V was cut by 0 bases and J by 6 bases, with 11 bases left in between. The CDR3 is 14 amino acids. CDR3 DNA sequence: TGTGCCAGCAGCTTAGCGTGGCAGGGAAAGACCCAGTACTTC. Its translation is CASSLAWQGKTQYF. The full variable domain, completed using reference TRBV7-2 and TRBJ2-5, is GAGVSQSPSNKVTEKGKDVELRCDPISGHTALYWYRQSLGQGLEFLIYFQGNSAPDKSGLPSDRFSAERTGGSVSTLTIQRTQQEDSAVYLCASSLAWQGKTQYFGPGTRLLVL.

This sequence joins TRBV30 and TRBJ2-3, with a tentative D call TRBD2 (5 bases). V was shortened by 4 bases and J by 2 bases, with 13 bases between the two germline ends. CDR3 length: 14 amino acids. In germline, CDR1 is GTSNPN, CDR2 SVGIG (reference sequence). DNA of the CDR3: TGTGCCTGGAATGCCCCTAGCTTCACAGATACGCAGTATTTT. Amino acid sequence: CAWNAPSFTDTQYF. Full variable domain (outside the CDR3, taken from reference TRBV30 and TRBJ2-3): SQTIHQWPATLVQPVGSPLSLECTVEGTSNPNLYWYRQAAGRGLQLLFYSVGIGQISSEVPQNLSASRPQDRQFILSSKKLLLSDSGFYLCAWNAPSFTDTQYFGPGTRLTVL.